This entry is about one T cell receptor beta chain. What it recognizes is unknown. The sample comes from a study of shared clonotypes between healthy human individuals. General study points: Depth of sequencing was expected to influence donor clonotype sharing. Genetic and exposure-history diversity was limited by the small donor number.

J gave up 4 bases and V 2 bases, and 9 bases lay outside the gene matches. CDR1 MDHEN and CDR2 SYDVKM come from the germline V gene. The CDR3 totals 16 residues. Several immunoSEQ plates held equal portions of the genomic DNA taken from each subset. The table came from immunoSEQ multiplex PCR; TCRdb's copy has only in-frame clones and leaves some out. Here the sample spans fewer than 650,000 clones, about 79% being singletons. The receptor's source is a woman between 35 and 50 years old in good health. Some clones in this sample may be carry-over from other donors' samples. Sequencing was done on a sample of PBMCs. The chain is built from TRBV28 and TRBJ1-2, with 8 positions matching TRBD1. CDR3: CASSLVLRTGPYGYTF. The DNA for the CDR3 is TGTGCCAGCAGTTTAGTATTAAGGACAGGGCCCTATGGCTACACCTTC.